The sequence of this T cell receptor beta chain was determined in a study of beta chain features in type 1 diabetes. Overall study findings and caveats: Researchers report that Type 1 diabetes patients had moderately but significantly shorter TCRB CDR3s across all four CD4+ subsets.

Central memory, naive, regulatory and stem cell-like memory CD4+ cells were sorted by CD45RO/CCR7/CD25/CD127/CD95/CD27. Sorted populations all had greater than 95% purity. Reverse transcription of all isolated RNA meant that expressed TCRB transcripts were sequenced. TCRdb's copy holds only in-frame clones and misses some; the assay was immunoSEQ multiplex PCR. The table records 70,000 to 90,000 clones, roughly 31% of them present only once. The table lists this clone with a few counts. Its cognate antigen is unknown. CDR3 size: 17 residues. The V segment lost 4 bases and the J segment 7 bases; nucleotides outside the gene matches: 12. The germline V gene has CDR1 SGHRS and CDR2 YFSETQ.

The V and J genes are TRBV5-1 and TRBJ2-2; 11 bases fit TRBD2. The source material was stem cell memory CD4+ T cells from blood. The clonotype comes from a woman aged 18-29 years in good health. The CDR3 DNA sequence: TGCGCCAGCAGCCTCCGGGGACTAGCGGAGCGGGGCGGGGAGCTGTTTTTT. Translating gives CASSLRGLAERGGELFF.